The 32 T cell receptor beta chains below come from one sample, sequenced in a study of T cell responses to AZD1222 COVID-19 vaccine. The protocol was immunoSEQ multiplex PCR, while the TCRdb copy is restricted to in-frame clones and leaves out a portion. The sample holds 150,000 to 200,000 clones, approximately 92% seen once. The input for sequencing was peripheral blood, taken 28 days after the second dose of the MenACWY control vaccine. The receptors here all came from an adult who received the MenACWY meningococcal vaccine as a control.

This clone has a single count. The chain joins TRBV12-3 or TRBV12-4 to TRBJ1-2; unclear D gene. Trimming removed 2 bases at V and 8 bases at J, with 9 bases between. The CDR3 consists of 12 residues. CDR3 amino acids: CASSLSLRGYTF. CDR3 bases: TGTGCCAGCAGTTTATCCTTGCGGGGCTACACCTTC.

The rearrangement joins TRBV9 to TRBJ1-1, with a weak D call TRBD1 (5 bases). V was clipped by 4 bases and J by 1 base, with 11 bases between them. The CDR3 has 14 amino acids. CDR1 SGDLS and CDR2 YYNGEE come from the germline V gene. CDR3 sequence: CASSMGPENTEAFF. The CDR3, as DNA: TGTGCCAGCAGCATGGGACCGGAGAACACTGAAGCTTTCTTT.

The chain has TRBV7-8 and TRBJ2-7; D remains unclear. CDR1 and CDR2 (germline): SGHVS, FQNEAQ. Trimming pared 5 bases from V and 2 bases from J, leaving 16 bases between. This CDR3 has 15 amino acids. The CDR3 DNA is TGTGCCAGCAGCCAGTGGGCAGGCAGTCCCTACGAGCAGTACTTC. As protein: CASSQWAGSPYEQYF.

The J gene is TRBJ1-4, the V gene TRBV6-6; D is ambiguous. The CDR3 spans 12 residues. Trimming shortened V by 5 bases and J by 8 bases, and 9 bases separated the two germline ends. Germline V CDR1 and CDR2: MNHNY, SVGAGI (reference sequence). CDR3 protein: CASSRLGEKLFF. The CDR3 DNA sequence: TGTGCCAGCAGTCGACTTGGGGAAAAACTGTTTTTT.

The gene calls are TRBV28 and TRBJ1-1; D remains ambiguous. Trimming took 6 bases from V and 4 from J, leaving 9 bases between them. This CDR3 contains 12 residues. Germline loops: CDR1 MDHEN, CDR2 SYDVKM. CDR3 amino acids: CASRRDITEAFF. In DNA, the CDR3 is TGTGCCAGCAGAAGAGATATCACTGAAGCTTTCTTT. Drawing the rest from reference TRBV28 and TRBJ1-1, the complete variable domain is DVKVTQSSRYLVKRTGEKVFLECVQDMDHENMFWYRQDPGLGLRLIYFSYDVKMKEKGDIPEGYSVSREKKERFSLILESASTNQTSMYLCASRRDITEAFFGQGTRLTVV.

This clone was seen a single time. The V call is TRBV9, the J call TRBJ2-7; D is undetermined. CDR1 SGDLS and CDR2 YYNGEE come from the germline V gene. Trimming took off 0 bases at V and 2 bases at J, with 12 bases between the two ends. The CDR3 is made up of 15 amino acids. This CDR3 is CASSVAPTEAYEQYF. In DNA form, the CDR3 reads TGTGCCAGCAGCGTAGCTCCCACAGAAGCCTACGAGCAGTACTTC.

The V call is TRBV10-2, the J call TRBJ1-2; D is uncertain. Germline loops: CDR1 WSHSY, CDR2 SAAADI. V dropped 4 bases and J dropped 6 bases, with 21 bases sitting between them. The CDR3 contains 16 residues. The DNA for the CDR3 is TGCGCCAGCAGTGGGTTTTTGGGGAGGCAGTTCGATGGCTACACCTTC. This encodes CASSGFLGRQFDGYTF.

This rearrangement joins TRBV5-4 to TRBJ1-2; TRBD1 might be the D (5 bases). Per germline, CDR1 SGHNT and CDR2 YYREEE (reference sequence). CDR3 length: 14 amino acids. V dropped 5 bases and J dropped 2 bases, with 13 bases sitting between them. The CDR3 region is CASRSQGGNYGYTF. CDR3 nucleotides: TGTGCCAGCAGGTCTCAGGGAGGGAACTATGGCTACACCTTC.

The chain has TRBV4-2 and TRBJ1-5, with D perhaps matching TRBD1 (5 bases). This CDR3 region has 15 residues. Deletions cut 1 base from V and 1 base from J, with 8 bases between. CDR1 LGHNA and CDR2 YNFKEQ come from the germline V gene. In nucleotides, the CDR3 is TGTGCCAGCAGCCAAGGGGACCTCAGCAATCAGCCCCAGCATTTT. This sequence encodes CASSQGDLSNQPQHF.

CDR3 DNA sequence: TGTGCCAGCAGCTTAGAAGGGAAGGGCTATGGCTACACCTTC. This encodes CASSLEGKGYGYTF. This chain uses TRBV7-8 with TRBJ1-2, with D hard to call. Trimming removed 1 base at V and 4 bases at J, with 10 bases between. There are 14 residues in the CDR3. In germline, CDR1 is SGHVS, CDR2 FQNEAQ.

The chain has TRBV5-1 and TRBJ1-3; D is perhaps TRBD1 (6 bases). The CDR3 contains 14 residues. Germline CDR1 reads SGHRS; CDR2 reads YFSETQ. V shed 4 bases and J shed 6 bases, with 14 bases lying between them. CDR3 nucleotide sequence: TGCGCCAGCAGCCCAGGACAGAGTGAAAACACCATATATTTT. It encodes CASSPGQSENTIYF.

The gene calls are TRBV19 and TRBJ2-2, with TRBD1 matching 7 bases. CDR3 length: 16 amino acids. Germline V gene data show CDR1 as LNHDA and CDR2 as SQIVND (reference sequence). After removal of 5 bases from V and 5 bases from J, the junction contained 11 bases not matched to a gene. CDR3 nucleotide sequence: TGTGCCAGTAGTGCCCGGCAGACAGGGCTAACCGGGGAGCTGTTTTTT. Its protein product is CASSARQTGLTGELFF.

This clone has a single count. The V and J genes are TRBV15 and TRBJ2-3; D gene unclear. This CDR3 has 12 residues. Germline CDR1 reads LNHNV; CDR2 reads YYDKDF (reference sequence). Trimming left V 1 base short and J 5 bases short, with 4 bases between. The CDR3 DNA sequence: TGTGCCACCAGCAGAGTAAAAGATACGCAGTATTTT. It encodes CATSRVKDTQYF.

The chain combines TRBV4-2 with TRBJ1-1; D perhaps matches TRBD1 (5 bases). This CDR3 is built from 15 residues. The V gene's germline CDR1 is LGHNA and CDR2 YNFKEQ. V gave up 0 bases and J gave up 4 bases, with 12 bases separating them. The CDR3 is CASSQDGDLGTEAFF. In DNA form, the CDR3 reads TGTGCCAGCAGCCAAGATGGGGACTTAGGCACTGAAGCTTTCTTT.

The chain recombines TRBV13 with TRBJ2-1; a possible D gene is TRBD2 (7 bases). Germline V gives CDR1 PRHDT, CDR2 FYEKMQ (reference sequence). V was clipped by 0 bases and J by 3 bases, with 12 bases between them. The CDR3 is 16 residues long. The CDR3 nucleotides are TGTGCCAGCAGCTTAGGCCGGGGGGCTTACTACAATGAGCAGTTCTTC. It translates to CASSLGRGAYYNEQFF.

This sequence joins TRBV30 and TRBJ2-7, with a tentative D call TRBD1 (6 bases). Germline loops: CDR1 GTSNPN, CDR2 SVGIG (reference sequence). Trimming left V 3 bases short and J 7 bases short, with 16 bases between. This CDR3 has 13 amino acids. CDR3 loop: CAWRETGRGEQYF. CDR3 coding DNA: TGTGCCTGGAGGGAAACAGGGCGAGGGGAGCAGTACTTC.

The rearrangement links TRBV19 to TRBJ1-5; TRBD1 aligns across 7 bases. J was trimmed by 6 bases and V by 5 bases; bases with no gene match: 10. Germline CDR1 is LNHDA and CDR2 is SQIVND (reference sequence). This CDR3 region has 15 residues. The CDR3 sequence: CASSLDRWGGQPQHF. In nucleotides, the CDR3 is TGTGCCAGTAGTCTGGACAGGTGGGGTGGTCAGCCCCAGCATTTT.

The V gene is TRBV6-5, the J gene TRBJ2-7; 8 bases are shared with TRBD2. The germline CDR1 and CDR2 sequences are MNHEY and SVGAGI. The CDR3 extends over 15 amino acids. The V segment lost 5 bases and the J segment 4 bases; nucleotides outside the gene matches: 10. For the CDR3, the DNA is TGTGCCAGCAGTCCTGGTAGCGGGGCGCCTTACGAGCAGTACTTC. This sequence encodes CASSPGSGAPYEQYF.

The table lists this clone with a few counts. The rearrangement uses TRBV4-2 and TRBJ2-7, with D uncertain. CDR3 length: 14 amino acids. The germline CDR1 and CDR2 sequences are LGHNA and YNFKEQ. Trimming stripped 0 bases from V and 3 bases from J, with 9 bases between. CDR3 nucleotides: TGTGCCAGCAGCCAAGATCTACAGATCTACGAGCAGTACTTC. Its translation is CASSQDLQIYEQYF.

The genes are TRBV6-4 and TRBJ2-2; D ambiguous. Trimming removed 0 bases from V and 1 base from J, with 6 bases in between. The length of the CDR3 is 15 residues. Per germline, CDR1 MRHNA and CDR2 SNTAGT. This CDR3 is CASSDSKKNTGELFF. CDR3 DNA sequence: TGTGCCAGCAGTGACTCGAAAAAGAACACCGGGGAGCTGTTTTTT.

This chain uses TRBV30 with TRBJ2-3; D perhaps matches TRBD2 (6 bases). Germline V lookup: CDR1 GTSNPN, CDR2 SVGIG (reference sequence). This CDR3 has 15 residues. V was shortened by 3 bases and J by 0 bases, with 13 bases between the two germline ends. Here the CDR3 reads CAWSLPGLSTDTQYF. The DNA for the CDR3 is TGTGCCTGGAGCCTTCCGGGACTTAGCACAGATACGCAGTATTTT. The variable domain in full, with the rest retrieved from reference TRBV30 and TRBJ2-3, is SQTIHQWPATLVQPVGSPLSLECTVEGTSNPNLYWYRQAAGRGLQLLFYSVGIGQISSEVPQNLSASRPQDRQFILSSKKLLLSDSGFYLCAWSLPGLSTDTQYFGPGTRLTVL.

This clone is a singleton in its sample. Written as DNA, the CDR3 is TGTGCCAGCTCACCAAGGGCCCAGGAGAGGACAACCCCCCTCCACTTT. It yields the protein CASSPRAQERTTPLHF. V gene TRBV18 combines with J gene TRBJ1-6, with a tentative D call TRBD1 (5 bases). The V end was cut by 2 bases, the J end by 13 bases, with 21 bases between. Germline V gene sequence: CDR1 KGHSH, CDR2 LQKENI. This CDR3 contains 16 residues.

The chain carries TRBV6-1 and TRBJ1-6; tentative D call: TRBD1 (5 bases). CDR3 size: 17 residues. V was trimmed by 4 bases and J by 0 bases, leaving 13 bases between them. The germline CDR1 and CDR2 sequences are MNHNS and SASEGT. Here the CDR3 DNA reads TGTGCCAGCAGTGGAATACTAAGGGGCTCCTATAATTCACCCCTCCACTTT. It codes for CASSGILRGSYNSPLHF.

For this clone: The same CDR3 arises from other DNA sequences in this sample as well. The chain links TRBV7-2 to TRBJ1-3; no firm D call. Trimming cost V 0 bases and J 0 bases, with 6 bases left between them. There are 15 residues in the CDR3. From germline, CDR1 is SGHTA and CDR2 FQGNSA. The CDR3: CASSLAAGSGNTIYF. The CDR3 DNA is TGTGCCAGCAGCTTAGCGGCGGGCTCTGGAAACACCATATATTTT.

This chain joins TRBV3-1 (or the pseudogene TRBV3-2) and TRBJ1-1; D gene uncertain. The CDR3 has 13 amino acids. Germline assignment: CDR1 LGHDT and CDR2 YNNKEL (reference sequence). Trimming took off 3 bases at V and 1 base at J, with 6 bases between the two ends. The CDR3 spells CASSQSANTEAFF. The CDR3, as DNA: TGTGCCAGCAGCCAGTCGGCGAACACTGAAGCTTTCTTT.

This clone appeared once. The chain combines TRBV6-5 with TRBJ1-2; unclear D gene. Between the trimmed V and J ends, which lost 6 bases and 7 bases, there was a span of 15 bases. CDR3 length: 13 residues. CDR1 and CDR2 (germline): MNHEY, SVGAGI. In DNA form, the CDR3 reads TGTGCCAGCAGCTTTGACGGAGATATTGGCTACACCTTC. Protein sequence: CASSFDGDIGYTF.

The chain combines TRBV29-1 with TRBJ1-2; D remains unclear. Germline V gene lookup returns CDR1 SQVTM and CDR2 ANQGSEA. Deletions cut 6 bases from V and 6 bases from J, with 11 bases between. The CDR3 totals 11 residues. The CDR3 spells CSVGSLNGYTF. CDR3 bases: TGCAGCGTCGGATCCTTAAATGGCTACACCTTC. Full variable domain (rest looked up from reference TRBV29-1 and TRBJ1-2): SAVISQKPSRDICQRGTSLTIQCQVDSQVTMMFWYRQQPGQSLTLIATANQGSEATYESGFVIDKFPISRPNLTFSTLTVSNMSPEDSSIYLCSVGSLNGYTFGSGTRLTVV.

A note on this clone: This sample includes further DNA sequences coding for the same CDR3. The CDR3 DNA reads as TGTGCCAGCAGCGTACAGGGAACAGCGAATGAAAAACTGTTTTTT. It codes for CASSVQGTANEKLFF. The V gene is TRBV9, the J gene TRBJ1-4, with D possibly being TRBD1 (5 bases). There are 15 residues in the CDR3. V was shortened by 1 base and J by 5 bases, with 12 bases between the two germline ends. Germline assignment: CDR1 SGDLS and CDR2 YYNGEE.

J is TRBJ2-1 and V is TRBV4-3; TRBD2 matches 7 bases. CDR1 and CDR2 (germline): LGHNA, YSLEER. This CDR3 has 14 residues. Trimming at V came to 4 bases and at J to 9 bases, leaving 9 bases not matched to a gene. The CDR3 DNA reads TGCGCCAGCAGCCGGGGAGGGCCGGAGGTTGAGCAGTTCTTC. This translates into CASSRGGPEVEQFF.

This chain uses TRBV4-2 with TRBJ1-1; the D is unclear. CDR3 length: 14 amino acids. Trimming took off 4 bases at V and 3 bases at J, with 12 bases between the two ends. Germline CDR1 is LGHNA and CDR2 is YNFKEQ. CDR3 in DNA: TGTGCCAGCAGCCCTGTCGGGTTTGACACTGAAGCTTTCTTT. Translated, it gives CASSPVGFDTEAFF.

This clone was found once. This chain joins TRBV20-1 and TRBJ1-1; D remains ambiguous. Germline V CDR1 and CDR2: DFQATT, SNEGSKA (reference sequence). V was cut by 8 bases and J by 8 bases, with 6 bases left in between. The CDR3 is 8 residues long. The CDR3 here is CSPNEAFF. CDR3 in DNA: TGCAGTCCAAACGAAGCTTTCTTT.

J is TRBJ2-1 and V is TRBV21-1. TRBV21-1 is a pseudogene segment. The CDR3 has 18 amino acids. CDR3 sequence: CASSKVGGDTSSYNEQFF. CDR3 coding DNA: TGTGCCAGCAGCAAGGTCGGGGGCGATACAAGCTCCTACAATGAGCAGTTCTTC.